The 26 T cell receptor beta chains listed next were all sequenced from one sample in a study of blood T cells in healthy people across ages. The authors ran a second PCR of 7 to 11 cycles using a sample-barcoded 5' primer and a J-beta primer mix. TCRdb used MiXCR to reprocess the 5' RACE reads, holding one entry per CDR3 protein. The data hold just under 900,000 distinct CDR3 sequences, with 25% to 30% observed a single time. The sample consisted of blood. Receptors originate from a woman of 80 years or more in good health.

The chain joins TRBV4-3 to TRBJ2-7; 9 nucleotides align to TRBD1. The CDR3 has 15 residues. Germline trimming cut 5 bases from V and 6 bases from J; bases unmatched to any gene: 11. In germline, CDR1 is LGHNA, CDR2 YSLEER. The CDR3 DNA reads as TGCGCCAGCAGCGCACAGGGGGCAGGGGTTCCCGAGCAGTACTTC. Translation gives CASSAQGAGVPEQYF.

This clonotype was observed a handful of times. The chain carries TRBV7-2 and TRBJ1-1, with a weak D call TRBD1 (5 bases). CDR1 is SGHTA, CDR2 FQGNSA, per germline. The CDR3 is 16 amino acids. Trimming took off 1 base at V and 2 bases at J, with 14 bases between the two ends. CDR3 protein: CASSLGSRDFNTEAFF. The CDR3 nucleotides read TGTGCCAGCAGCTTAGGTTCCAGGGATTTTAACACTGAAGCTTTCTTT.

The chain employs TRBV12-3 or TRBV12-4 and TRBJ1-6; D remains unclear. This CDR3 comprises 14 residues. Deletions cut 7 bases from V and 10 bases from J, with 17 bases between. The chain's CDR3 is CASTIASNASPLHF. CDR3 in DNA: TGTGCCAGCACTATCGCCTCCAATGCGTCACCCCTCCACTTT.

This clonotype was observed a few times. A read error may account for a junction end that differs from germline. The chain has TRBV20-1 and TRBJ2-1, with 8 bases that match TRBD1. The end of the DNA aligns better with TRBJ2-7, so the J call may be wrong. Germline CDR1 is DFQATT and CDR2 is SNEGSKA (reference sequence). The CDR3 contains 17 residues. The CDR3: CSARGLGQGNSYNEQYF. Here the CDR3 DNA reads TGCAGTGCCAGAGGGCTCGGACAGGGAAATTCCTACAATGAGCAGTACTTC.

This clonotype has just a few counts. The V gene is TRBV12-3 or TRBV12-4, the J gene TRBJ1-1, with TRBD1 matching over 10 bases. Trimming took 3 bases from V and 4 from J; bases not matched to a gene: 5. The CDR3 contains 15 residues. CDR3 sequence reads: CASSLGQGIGTEAFF. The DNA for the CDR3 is TGTGCCAGCAGTTTGGGACAGGGGATAGGCACTGAAGCTTTCTTT.

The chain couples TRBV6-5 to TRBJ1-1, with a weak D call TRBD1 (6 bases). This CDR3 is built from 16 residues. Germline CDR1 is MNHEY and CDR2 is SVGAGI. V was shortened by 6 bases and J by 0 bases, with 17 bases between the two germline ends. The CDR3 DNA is TGTGCCAGCAGACTGACAGGTCTTAAAATGAACACTGAAGCTTTCTTT. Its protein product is CASRLTGLKMNTEAFF.

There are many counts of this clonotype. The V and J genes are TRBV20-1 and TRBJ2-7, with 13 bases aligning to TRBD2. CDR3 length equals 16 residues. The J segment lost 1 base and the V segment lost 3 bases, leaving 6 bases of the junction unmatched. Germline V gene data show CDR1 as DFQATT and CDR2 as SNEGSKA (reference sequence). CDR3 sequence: CSASNPGLAGSYEQYF. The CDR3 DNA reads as TGCAGTGCTAGTAATCCGGGACTAGCGGGGTCCTACGAGCAGTACTTC.

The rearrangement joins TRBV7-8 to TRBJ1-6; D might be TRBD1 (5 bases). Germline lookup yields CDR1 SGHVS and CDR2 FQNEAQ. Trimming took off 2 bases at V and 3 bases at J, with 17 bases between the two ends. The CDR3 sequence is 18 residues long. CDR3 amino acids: CASSLRPGRGDYNSPLHF. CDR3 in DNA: TGTGCCAGCAGCTTAAGGCCGGGACGGGGGGACTATAATTCACCCCTCCACTTT. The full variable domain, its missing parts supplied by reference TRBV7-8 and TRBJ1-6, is GAGVSQSPRYKVAKRGQDVALRCDPISGHVSLFWYQQALGQGPEFLTYFQNEAQLDKSGLPSDRFFAERPEGSVSTLKIQRTQQEDSAVYLCASSLRPGRGDYNSPLHFGNGTRLTVT.

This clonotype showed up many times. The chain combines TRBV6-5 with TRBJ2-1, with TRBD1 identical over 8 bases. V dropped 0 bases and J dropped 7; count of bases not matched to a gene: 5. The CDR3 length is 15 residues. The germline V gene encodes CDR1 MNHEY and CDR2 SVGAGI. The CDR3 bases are TGTGCCAGCAGTTACTCCCGGACAGGGATAAATGAGCAGTTCTTC. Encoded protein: CASSYSRTGINEQFF.

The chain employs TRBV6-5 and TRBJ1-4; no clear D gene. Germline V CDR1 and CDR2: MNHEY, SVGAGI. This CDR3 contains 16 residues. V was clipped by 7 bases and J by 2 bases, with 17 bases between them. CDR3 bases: TGTGCCAGCAACCGGGGTGGGGTCGGGACTAATGAAAAACTGTTTTTT. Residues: CASNRGGVGTNEKLFF.

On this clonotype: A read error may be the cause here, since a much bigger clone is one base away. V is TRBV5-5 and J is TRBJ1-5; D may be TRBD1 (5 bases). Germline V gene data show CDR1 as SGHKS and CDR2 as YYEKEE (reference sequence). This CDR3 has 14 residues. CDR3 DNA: TGTGCCAGCAGCCCTGACAGCTGGAATCAGCCCCGGCATTTT. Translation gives CASSPDSWNQPRHF.

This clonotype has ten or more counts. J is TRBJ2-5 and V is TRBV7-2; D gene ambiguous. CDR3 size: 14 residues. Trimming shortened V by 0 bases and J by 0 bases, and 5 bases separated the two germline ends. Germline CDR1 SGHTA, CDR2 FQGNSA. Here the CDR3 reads CASSLAHHQETQYF. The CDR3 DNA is TGTGCCAGCAGCTTAGCACACCACCAAGAGACCCAGTACTTC.

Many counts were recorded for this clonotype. The CDR3 reads CSALQGMATDTQYF. As DNA, the CDR3 is TGCAGTGCTCTACAGGGGATGGCGACAGATACGCAGTATTTT. This rearrangement joins TRBV20-1 to TRBJ2-3, with TRBD1 matching over 7 bases. In germline, CDR1 is DFQATT, CDR2 SNEGSKA (reference sequence). The V and J ends lost 5 bases and 3 bases, in that order; junction bases with no gene match: 8. This CDR3 is built from 14 residues.

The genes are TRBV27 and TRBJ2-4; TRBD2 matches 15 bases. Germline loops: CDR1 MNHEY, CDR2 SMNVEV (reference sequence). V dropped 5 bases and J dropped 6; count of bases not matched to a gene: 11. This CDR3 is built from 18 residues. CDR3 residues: CASSPGLAGGGSTNIQYF. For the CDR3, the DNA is TGTGCCAGCAGTCCGGGACTAGCGGGGGGTGGATCCACAAACATTCAGTACTTC.

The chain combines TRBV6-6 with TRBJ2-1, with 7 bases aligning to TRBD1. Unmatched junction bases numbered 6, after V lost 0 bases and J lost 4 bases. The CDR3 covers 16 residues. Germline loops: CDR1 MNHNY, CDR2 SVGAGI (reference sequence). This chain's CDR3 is CASSYSGQISYNEQFF. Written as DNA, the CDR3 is TGTGCCAGCAGTTACTCGGGACAGATATCATACAATGAGCAGTTCTTC.

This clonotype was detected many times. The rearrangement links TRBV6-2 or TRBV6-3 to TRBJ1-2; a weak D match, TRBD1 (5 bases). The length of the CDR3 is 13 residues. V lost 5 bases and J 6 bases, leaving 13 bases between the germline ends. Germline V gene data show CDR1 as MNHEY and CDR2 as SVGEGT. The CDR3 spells CASSLDSLNGYTF. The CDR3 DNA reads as TGTGCCAGCAGTCTTGACAGCCTGAATGGCTACACCTTC.

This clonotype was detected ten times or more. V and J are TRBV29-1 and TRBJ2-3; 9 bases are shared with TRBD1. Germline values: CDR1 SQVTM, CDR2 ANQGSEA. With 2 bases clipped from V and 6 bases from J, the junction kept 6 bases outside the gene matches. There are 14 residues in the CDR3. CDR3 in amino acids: CSVERDRVPDTQYF. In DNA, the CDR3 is TGCAGCGTTGAAAGGGACAGGGTACCGGATACGCAGTATTTT.

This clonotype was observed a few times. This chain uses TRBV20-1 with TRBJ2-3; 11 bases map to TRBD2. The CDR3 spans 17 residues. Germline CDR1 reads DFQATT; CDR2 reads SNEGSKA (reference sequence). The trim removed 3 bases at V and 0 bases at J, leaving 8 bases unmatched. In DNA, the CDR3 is TGCAGTGCTAGCAGCCTAGCGGGGGGACCTAGCACAGATACGCAGTATTTT. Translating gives CSASSLAGGPSTDTQYF.

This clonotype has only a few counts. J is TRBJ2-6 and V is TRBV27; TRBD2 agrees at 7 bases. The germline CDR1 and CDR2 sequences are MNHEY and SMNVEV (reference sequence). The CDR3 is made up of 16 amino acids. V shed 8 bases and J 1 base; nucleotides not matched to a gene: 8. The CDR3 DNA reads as TGTGCCAGCTCCCCTGGGGGGGTTTCTGGGGCCAACGTCCTGACTTTC. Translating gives CASSPGGVSGANVLTF. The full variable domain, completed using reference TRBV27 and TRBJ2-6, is EAQVTQNPRYLITVTGKKLTVTCSQNMNHEYMSWYRQDPGLGLRQIYYSMNVEVTDKGDVPEGYKVSRKEKRNFPLILESPSPNQTSLYFCASSPGGVSGANVLTFGAGSRLTVL.

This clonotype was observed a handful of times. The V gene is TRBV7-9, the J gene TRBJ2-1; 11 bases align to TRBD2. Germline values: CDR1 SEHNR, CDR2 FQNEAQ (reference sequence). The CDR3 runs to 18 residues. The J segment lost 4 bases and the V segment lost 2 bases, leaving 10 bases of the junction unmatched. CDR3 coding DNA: TGTGCCAGCAGCTTAACTAGGGCTAGCGGGGGGTTTTACAATGAGCAGTTCTTC. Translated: CASSLTRASGGFYNEQFF.

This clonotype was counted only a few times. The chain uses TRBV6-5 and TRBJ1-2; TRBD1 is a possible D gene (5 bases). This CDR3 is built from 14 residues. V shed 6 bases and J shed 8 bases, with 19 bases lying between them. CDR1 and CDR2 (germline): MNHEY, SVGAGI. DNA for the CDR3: TGTGCCAGCAGCCCCGGACTGGGCAGGGAAGGCTACACCTTC. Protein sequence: CASSPGLGREGYTF.

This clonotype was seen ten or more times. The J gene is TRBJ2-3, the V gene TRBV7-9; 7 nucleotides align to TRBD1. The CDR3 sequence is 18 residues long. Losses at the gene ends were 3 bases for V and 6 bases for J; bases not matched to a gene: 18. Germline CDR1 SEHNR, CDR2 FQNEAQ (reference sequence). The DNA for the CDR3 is TGTGCCAGCAGCTTTAACGGACAGGATACTCTCCCTCGGGATACGCAGTATTTT. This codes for CASSFNGQDTLPRDTQYF.

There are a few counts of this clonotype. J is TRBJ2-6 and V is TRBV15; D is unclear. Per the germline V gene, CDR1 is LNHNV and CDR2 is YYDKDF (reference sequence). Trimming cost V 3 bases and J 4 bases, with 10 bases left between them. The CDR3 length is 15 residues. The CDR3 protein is CATSRQSFGANVLTF. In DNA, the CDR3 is TGTGCCACCAGCAGGCAAAGCTTCGGGGCCAACGTCCTGACTTTC.

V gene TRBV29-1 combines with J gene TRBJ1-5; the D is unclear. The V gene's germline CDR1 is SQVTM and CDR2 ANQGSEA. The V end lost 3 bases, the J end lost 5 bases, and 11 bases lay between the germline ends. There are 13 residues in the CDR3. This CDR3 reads CSVEVSVDQPQHF. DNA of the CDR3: TGCAGCGTTGAGGTTTCAGTGGATCAGCCCCAGCATTTT.

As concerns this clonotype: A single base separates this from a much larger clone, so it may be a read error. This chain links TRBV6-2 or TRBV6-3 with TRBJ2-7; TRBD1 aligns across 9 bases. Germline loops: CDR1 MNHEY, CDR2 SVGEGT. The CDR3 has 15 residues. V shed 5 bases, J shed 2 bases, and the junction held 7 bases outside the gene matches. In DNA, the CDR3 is TGTGCCAGCAGTCACCGCGACAGGGGGGCCTACGAGCAGTACTTC. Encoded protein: CASSHRDRGAYEQYF.

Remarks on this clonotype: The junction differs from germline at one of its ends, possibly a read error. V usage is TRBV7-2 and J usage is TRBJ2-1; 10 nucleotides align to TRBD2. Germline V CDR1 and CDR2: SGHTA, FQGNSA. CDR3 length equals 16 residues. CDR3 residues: CAGSLDGSGRLNEQFF. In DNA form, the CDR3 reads TGTGCCGGCAGCTTAGATGGTAGCGGGAGGCTCAATGAGCAGTTCTTC.